Below, 28 T cell receptor beta chains from the same sample are listed, as sequenced in a study of metastatic and nonmetastatic thyroid tumors (dated by TCRdb to the early 2020s). The library was obtained by PCR. Data came from an Illumina HiSeq 4000. The raw public data were reprocessed by TCRdb itself: fastp quality trimming at Q25, MiXCR clonotype calling, in-frame beta chains only. Recorded for this sample are 20,000 to 25,000 clones; more than 30% of them occurred a single time. The ten top clones hold about a fifth of the sample. None of the patients had been given any treatment before thyroid surgery. Sequenced sample: blood. These receptors were collected from a male donor with papillary thyroid cancer or a benign thyroid nodule (not recorded which). Some clones in this sample may be carry-over from other donors' samples.

The gene calls are TRBV30 and TRBJ2-7; 7 nucleotides agree with TRBD1. The CDR3 totals 11 residues. With V trimmed by 4 bases and J by 3 bases, 0 bases remained unmatched. The germline gives CDR1 GTSNPN, CDR2 SVGIG (reference sequence). CDR3 loop: CAWTGGYEQYF. The CDR3 coding sequence is TGTGCCTGGACAGGGGGCTACGAGCAGTACTTC.

This clone qualifies as medium-sized. The chain is built from TRBV19 and TRBJ1-2; D is possibly TRBD1 (5 bases). CDR3 length: 13 residues. Germline CDR1 and CDR2: LNHDA and SQIVND (reference sequence). Trimming took 5 bases from V and 4 from J, leaving 11 bases between them. The CDR3 spells CASSVGHGYGYTF. In DNA form, the CDR3 reads TGTGCCAGTAGTGTCGGACACGGCTATGGCTACACCTTC.

V and J are TRBV7-3 and TRBJ1-5; possible D gene TRBD1, 5 bases. The CDR3 loop spans 15 amino acids. V lost 4 bases and J lost 7, with 17 bases in between. Germline CDR1 and CDR2: SGHTA and FQGTGA. The CDR3 bases are TGTGCCAGCAGCTCGACGGACAACGGAAGCCAGCCCCAGCATTTT. It encodes CASSSTDNGSQPQHF. Using reference TRBV7-3 and TRBJ1-5 for the parts outside the CDR3, the full variable domain is GAGVSQTPSNKVTEKGKYVELRCDPISGHTALYWYRQSLGQGPEFLIYFQGTGAADDSGLPNDRFFAVRPEGSVSTLKIQRTERGDSAVYLCASSSTDNGSQPQHFGDGTRLSIL.

Only a few counts were recorded for this clone. J is TRBJ1-2 and V is TRBV6-1, with D hard to call. V was pared by 0 bases and J by 4 bases, with 6 bases between. Germline CDR1 is MNHNS and CDR2 is SASEGT. This CDR3 has 13 amino acids. CDR3 in DNA: TGTGCCAGCAGTGAAGCGGCGAGCTATGGCTACACCTTC. Translating it yields CASSEAASYGYTF.

This clone was observed a few times. The V gene is TRBV12-3 or TRBV12-4, the J gene TRBJ2-3, with D possibly TRBD1 on 5 matching bases. This CDR3 has 13 amino acids. V lost 8 bases and J lost 10, with 19 bases in between. This CDR3 is CASHSRAETAQYF. The CDR3 region has the DNA TGTGCCAGCCATTCTAGGGCGGAGACAGCGCAGTATTTT.

In this sample, this clone is medium-sized. The V and J genes are TRBV12-3 or TRBV12-4 and TRBJ2-2, with 7 bases identical to TRBD2. V gave up 3 bases and J gave up 5 bases; unmatched junction bases: 9. The length of the CDR3 is 16 residues. The CDR3 DNA reads as TGTGCCAGCAGTTTCTCGGGGGAGGGGAGAACCGGGGAGCTGTTTTTT. Its translation: CASSFSGEGRTGELFF.

This chain joins TRBV20-1 and TRBJ2-7; D uncertain. The CDR3 length is 10 residues. Deletions cut 6 bases from V and 6 bases from J, with 9 bases between. Germline values: CDR1 DFQATT, CDR2 SNEGSKA (reference sequence). Here the CDR3 DNA reads TGCAGTGCCAGGACCCGCGAGCAGTACTTC. Amino acid sequence: CSARTREQYF.

By sample share, this clone is medium-sized. The chain couples TRBV28 to TRBJ1-6; the D is unclear. The CDR3 contains 12 residues. CDR1 and CDR2 from the germline V gene are MDHEN and SYDVKM. Trimming stripped 2 bases from V and 7 bases from J, with 3 bases between. CDR3 protein: CASSLVNSPLHF. The CDR3 nucleotides read TGTGCCAGCAGTTTAGTGAATTCACCCCTCCACTTT.

This clone is judged medium-sized. The V gene is TRBV7-8, the J gene TRBJ2-2; 11 bases align to TRBD1. There are 18 residues in the CDR3. CDR1 and CDR2 (germline): SGHVS, FQNEAQ. Trimming at V came to 3 bases and at J to 7 bases, leaving 13 bases not matched to a gene. This CDR3 is CASSFKRTGGGWNGELFF. The DNA for the CDR3 is TGTGCCAGCAGCTTTAAAAGGACAGGGGGCGGGTGGAACGGGGAGCTGTTTTTT.

There are many counts of this clone. The chain links TRBV24-1 to TRBJ2-1; D remains ambiguous. Trimming removed 1 base from V and 0 bases from J, with 9 bases in between. CDR3 size: 16 residues. Germline V gene data show CDR1 as KGHDR and CDR2 as SFDVKD. The DNA of the CDR3 is TGTGCCACCAGTGATTTCTCACCGAGCTCCTACAATGAGCAGTTCTTC. It yields the protein CATSDFSPSSYNEQFF.

This clone is deemed medium-sized. V gene TRBV20-1 combines with J gene TRBJ2-2; 13 bases are shared with TRBD2. The germline V gene has CDR1 DFQATT and CDR2 SNEGSKA (reference sequence). This CDR3 region has 16 residues. J was trimmed by 0 bases and V by 6 bases; bases with no gene match: 4. The CDR3: CSAQLAGGPNTGELFF. The CDR3 nucleotides are TGCAGTGCCCAACTAGCGGGAGGGCCGAACACCGGGGAGCTGTTTTTT.

This clone was picked up a small number of times. The CDR3 sequence is CASKAVSSYEQYF. CDR3 in DNA: TGTGCCAGCAAGGCAGTGTCCTCCTACGAGCAGTACTTC. The chain is built from TRBV6-1 and TRBJ2-7; D is uncertain. The V and J ends lost 7 bases and 0 bases respectively, with 10 bases between them. CDR1 MNHNS and CDR2 SASEGT come from the germline V gene. CDR3 size: 13 residues.

The table lists this clone with many counts. The rearrangement uses TRBV5-4 and TRBJ2-3, with TRBD1 as a possible D gene (5 bases). CDR1 is SGHNT and CDR2 is YYREEE in the germline V gene (reference sequence). The V and J ends lost 7 bases and 6 bases respectively, with 15 bases between them. The CDR3 consists of 13 residues. The CDR3 here is CASSLEPGDTQYF. The CDR3 nucleotides read TGTGCCAGCTCCCTCGAGCCAGGGGATACGCAGTATTTT.

J is TRBJ1-1 and V is TRBV5-1; no clear D. The CDR3 has 14 residues. Germline CDR1 is SGHRS and CDR2 is YFSETQ. The V gene lost 0 bases and the J gene lost 3 bases, with 9 bases spanning the gap. CDR3 sequence (DNA): TGCGCCAGCAGCTTGGGGGGTTTCTACACTGAAGCTTTCTTT. This codes for CASSLGGFYTEAFF.

This clone was counted ten times or more. The J gene is TRBJ2-7, the V gene TRBV9; weak D call: TRBD2 (6 bases). With 0 bases removed from V and 7 bases from J, the gap between germline ends came to 14 bases. The germline V gene encodes CDR1 SGDLS and CDR2 YYNGEE. The CDR3 extends over 14 amino acids. CDR3 sequence reads: CASSVEAWGGEQYF. CDR3 sequence (DNA): TGTGCCAGCAGCGTAGAAGCCTGGGGAGGTGAGCAGTACTTC.

This chain connects TRBV3-1 to TRBJ1-2; perhaps TRBD1 as D (5 bases). The V and J ends lost 4 bases and 4 bases respectively, with 10 bases between them. This CDR3 is built from 13 residues. Germline CDR1 is LGHDT and CDR2 is YNNKEL (reference sequence). CDR3 loop: CASSRTTIYGYTF. CDR3 in DNA: TGTGCCAGCAGCCGGACAACAATCTATGGCTACACCTTC.

This clone is medium-sized (0.01 to 0.1%) in the sample. The chain carries TRBV5-1 and TRBJ1-1; D not certain. Trimming left V 0 bases short and J 0 bases short, with 12 bases between. Germline CDR1 is SGHRS and CDR2 is YFSETQ. The CDR3 contains 16 residues. CDR3 in amino acids: CASSLEGIKLNTEAFF. The CDR3 DNA is TGCGCCAGCAGCTTGGAGGGTATTAAGCTGAACACTGAAGCTTTCTTT. Based on the CDR3 plus reference TRBV5-1 and TRBJ1-1, the full variable domain is KAGVTQTPRYLIKTRGQQVTLSCSPISGHRSVSWYQQTPGQGLQFLFEYFSETQRNKGNFPGRFSGRQFSNSRSEMNVSTLELGDSALYLCASSLEGIKLNTEAFFGQGTRLTVV.

This chain links TRBV5-1 with TRBJ2-1; 8 positions match TRBD2. This CDR3 has 13 residues. V was clipped by 7 bases and J by 6 bases; unmatched bases: 6. Germline V gene data show CDR1 as SGHRS and CDR2 as YFSETQ. The CDR3 DNA reads as TGCGCCAGCCGCGCGGGGGGCATCAATGAGCAGTTCTTC. Protein product: CASRAGGINEQFF.

This clone is medium-sized. The CDR3 sequence is CASSDGTSGRSTDTQYF. As DNA, the CDR3 is TGTGCCAGCAGTGACGGGACTAGCGGGAGGAGCACAGATACGCAGTATTTT. This chain uses TRBV25-1 with TRBJ2-3, with TRBD2 matching over 15 bases. Germline CDR1 reads MGHDK; CDR2 reads SYGVNS. The CDR3 sequence is 17 residues long. V was pared by 3 bases and J by 0 bases, with 1 base of the junction left unmatched.

V usage is TRBV6-2 or TRBV6-3 and J usage is TRBJ1-5; D remains ambiguous. Looked up from germline, CDR1 is MNHEY and CDR2 is SVGEGT. The CDR3 has 13 residues. Between the trimmed V and J ends, which lost 5 bases and 0 bases, there was a span of 5 bases. The CDR3 DNA sequence: TGTGCCAGCAGTCACCGTAGCAATCAGCCCCAGCATTTT. It specifies CASSHRSNQPQHF.

This clone rates as medium-sized. The chain recombines TRBV6-1 with TRBJ2-5; 10 bases agree with TRBD2. Germline V CDR1 and CDR2: MNHNS, SASEGT. The J segment lost 5 bases and the V segment lost 1 base, leaving 7 bases of the junction unmatched. The CDR3 has 16 amino acids. The DNA for the CDR3 is TGTGCCAGCAGTGAAGACCGAGCGGGAGGGCTGGAGACCCAGTACTTC. Translation: CASSEDRAGGLETQYF.

The chain employs TRBV20-1 and TRBJ2-7; 11 bases map to TRBD2. V shed 3 bases, J shed 3 bases, and the junction held 1 base outside the gene matches. The CDR3 is 13 residues long. Germline CDR1 DFQATT, CDR2 SNEGSKA (reference sequence). The CDR3 DNA is TGCAGTGCTAGGGGACTAGCGGACTACGAGCAGTACTTC. Its translation is CSARGLADYEQYF.

Ten or more counts support this clone. The V call is TRBV30, the J call TRBJ1-2; no clear D gene. The germline V and J ends were trimmed by 1 base and 7 bases, with 7 bases remaining between them. The CDR3 spans 11 residues. Germline CDR1 GTSNPN, CDR2 SVGIG (reference sequence). CDR3 DNA: TGTGCCTGGAGTGATTCTGGTGGCTACACCTTC. This gives the protein CAWSDSGGYTF.

This clone is judged medium-sized. V usage is TRBV24-1 and J usage is TRBJ2-5; no reliable D call. Germline-derived CDR1 and CDR2 are KGHDR and SFDVKD. Trimming removed 4 bases at V and 7 bases at J, with 15 bases between. The CDR3 runs to 14 residues. CDR3: CATSDGHQPGTQYF. The CDR3 DNA follows: TGTGCCACCAGTGACGGGCACCAGCCCGGGACCCAGTACTTC.

The V and J genes are TRBV3-1 and TRBJ2-5; 7 bases map to TRBD2. The CDR3 has 16 amino acids. The V segment lost 1 base and the J segment 9 bases; nucleotides outside the gene matches: 14. Per the germline V gene, CDR1 is LGHDT and CDR2 is YNNKEL (reference sequence). The DNA of the CDR3 is TGTGCCAGCAGCCAAGTGGACGGGACTACCAGAGCGTCCCAGTACTTC. Translating gives CASSQVDGTTRASQYF.

By proportion, this clone is medium-sized. This rearrangement joins TRBV20-1 to TRBJ2-1; D unclear. V was pared by 5 bases and J by 4 bases, with 3 bases between. CDR1 DFQATT and CDR2 SNEGSKA come from the germline V gene (reference sequence). CDR3 size: 10 residues. The CDR3 spells CSAGYNEQFF. CDR3 sequence (DNA): TGCAGTGCTGGTTACAATGAGCAGTTCTTC.

This clone is classed as medium-sized (0.01 to 0.1%). The CDR3 coding sequence is TGTGCCAGCAGCTTGACAGGGGCGAACACCGGGGAGCTGTTTTTT. Its protein product is CASSLTGANTGELFF. V gene TRBV7-3 combines with J gene TRBJ2-2; 8 bases fit TRBD1. The V and J ends lost 3 bases and 0 bases, in that order; junction bases with no gene match: 0. Germline CDR1 is SGHTA and CDR2 is FQGTGA. This CDR3 contains 15 residues.

This clone was seen ten or more times. The chain joins TRBV19 to TRBJ2-5; tentatively, D is TRBD1 (5 bases). This CDR3 has 17 residues. Germline V lookup: CDR1 LNHDA, CDR2 SQIVND (reference sequence). Trimming took 3 bases from V and 0 from J, leaving 17 bases between them. CDR3 protein: CASSMLFGRADQETQYF. In DNA form, the CDR3 reads TGTGCCAGTAGTATGCTGTTTGGCAGGGCTGACCAAGAGACCCAGTACTTC.